Listed here is a single T cell receptor beta chain. V was clipped by 2 bases and J by 8 bases; unmatched bases: 3. The CDR3 spans 14 residues. Germline V gene sequence: CDR1 SEHNR, CDR2 FQNEAQ (reference sequence). Before they entered the study, exposed participants had met a COVID-19 case within 2 weeks. The data originate from a study of blood T cell repertoires in COVID-19. About the research overall: T cells, B-cell-depleted T cells, or PBMCs provided the cDNA or gDNA that served as material.

Methods used by the authors: Scientists estimated how many nucleated cells there were by amplifying reference gene primers. Profiled with immunoSEQ multiplex PCR; TCRdb holds only in-frame clones, not every one. V and J calls and clone size are as listed in that table; D and trimming were resolved from the DNA. The sample shows 200,000 to 300,000 clones, 75% to 90% of them seen only once. This sequence originates from a man aged 50 to 60 who had been exposed to COVID-19. The chain has TRBV7-9 and TRBJ1-4; 9 bases fit TRBD1. Sequences were obtained from PBMCs or T cells enriched from blood (not recorded which). The CDR3 sequence: CASSLWDREEKLFF. CDR3 in DNA: TGTGCCAGCAGCTTATGGGACAGGGAGGAAAAACTGTTTTTT.